What follows are 24 T cell receptor beta chains derived from one specimen sequenced in a study of blood T cell repertoires in COVID-19. This table comes from immunoSEQ multiplex PCR, and its TCRdb copy is limited to in-frame clones, with some not included. Found here are 220,000 or so clones, around 90% of them singletons; the top ten hold approximately 0.9%. The specimen was PBMCs or T cells enriched from blood (not recorded which). The receptors originated from a man aged 45 to 65 who had been exposed to COVID-19.

This clone has just one count. V and J are TRBV15 and TRBJ1-5; no firm D call. The CDR3 spans 13 residues. Germline V gene sequence: CDR1 LNHNV, CDR2 YYDKDF (reference sequence). With 4 bases removed from V and 6 bases from J, the gap between germline ends came to 10 bases. The CDR3 nucleotides read TGTGCCACCAGCAATCAGCACAGTCAGCCCCAGCATTTT. The encoded protein is CATSNQHSQPQHF. The full variable domain, rest sourced from reference TRBV15 and TRBJ1-5, is DAMVIQNPRYQVTQFGKPVTLSCSQTLNHNVMYWYQQKSSQAPKLLFHYYDKDFNNEADTPDNFQSRRPNTSFCFLDIRSPGLGDTAMYLCATSNQHSQPQHFGDGTRLSIL.

This clone occurred once. DNA for the CDR3: TGTGCCAGCAGTGGGGGGGGTGCTGGGGAGACCCAGTACTTC. It codes for CASSGGGAGETQYF. The chain links TRBV25-1 to TRBJ2-5; 7 positions match TRBD2. Germline loops: CDR1 MGHDK, CDR2 SYGVNS. The V segment lost 4 bases and the J segment 5 bases; nucleotides outside the gene matches: 7. The CDR3 has 14 amino acids.

V and J are TRBV6-6 and TRBJ1-2; D is possibly TRBD1 (5 bases). The CDR3 covers 12 residues. Germline V gives CDR1 MNHNY, CDR2 SVGAGI (reference sequence). V shed 4 bases and J shed 7 bases, with 10 bases lying between them. The CDR3 region has the DNA TGTGCCAGCAGTTCCCAGGGTTCTGGCTACACCTTC. It specifies CASSSQGSGYTF.

The chain links TRBV5-6 to TRBJ2-7; D possibly corresponds to TRBD2 (6 bases). This CDR3 region has 12 residues. Trimming pared 6 bases from V and 3 bases from J, leaving 10 bases between. The V gene's germline CDR1 is SGHDT and CDR2 YYEEEE. The CDR3 DNA sequence: TGTGCCAGCACCAGTAGCGGCTACGAGCAGTACGTC. Its translation: CASTSSGYEQYV.

The chain couples TRBV30 to TRBJ1-4; a possible D gene is TRBD1 (6 bases). The CDR3 consists of 13 residues. The germline gives CDR1 GTSNPN, CDR2 SVGIG (reference sequence). Trimming removed 4 bases from V and 0 bases from J, with 6 bases in between. The CDR3 DNA is TGTGCCTGGACAGGGGCAACTAATGAAAAACTGTTTTTT. Translation gives CAWTGATNEKLFF.

This chain uses TRBV4-2 with TRBJ2-3, with 11 bases fitting TRBD2. Looked up from germline, CDR1 is LGHNA and CDR2 is YNFKEQ. The CDR3 consists of 16 residues. Trimming took 3 bases from V and 2 from J; bases not matched to a gene: 4. The CDR3 spells CASSQLAGGLTDTQYF. CDR3 nucleotide sequence: TGTGCCAGCAGCCAGTTAGCGGGGGGGCTCACAGATACGCAGTATTTT.

The rearrangement links TRBV11-1 to TRBJ2-1; TRBD2 agrees at 8 bases. The CDR3 runs to 16 residues. CDR1 is SGHAT and CDR2 is FQDESV in the germline V gene (reference sequence). The ends lost 5 bases at V and 2 bases at J; junction bases unmatched: 8. CDR3 DNA sequence: TGTGCCAGCAGCCCTAGGGAAGCGGGAGCCTACAATGAGCAGTTCTTC. Amino acids: CASSPREAGAYNEQFF. Based on the CDR3 plus reference TRBV11-1 and TRBJ2-1, the full variable domain is EAEVAQSPRYKITEKSQAVAFWCDPISGHATLYWYRQILGQGPELLVQFQDESVVDDSQLPKDRFSAERLKGVDSTLKIQPAELGDSAMYLCASSPREAGAYNEQFFGPGTRLTVL.

J is TRBJ2-2 and V is TRBV12-3 or TRBV12-4; TRBD1 matches at 7 bases. The CDR3 contains 13 residues. After removal of 4 bases from V and 5 bases from J, the junction contained 1 base not matched to a gene. The CDR3 reads CASSSGGTGELFF. The CDR3 DNA follows: TGTGCCAGCAGTTCAGGGGGTACCGGGGAGCTGTTTTTT.

This chain joins TRBV4-1 and TRBJ1-3; no clear D gene. There are 17 residues in the CDR3. V shed 0 bases and J shed 10 bases, with 22 bases lying between them. Germline CDR1 reads MGHRA; CDR2 reads YSYEKL. CDR3 sequence reads: CASSQDGQLLGDETIYF. CDR3 sequence (DNA): TGCGCCAGCAGCCAAGATGGGCAGCTCCTGGGAGATGAGACCATATATTTT.

The rearrangement links TRBV18 to TRBJ1-5; D remains ambiguous. CDR3 length equals 13 residues. CDR1 is KGHSH, CDR2 LQKENI, per germline. V was trimmed by 3 bases and J by 6 bases, leaving 9 bases between them. The CDR3 DNA reads TGTGCCAGCTCACCTTCGGAGAGTCAGCCCCAGCATTTT. As protein: CASSPSESQPQHF.

V is TRBV9 and J is TRBJ1-1; TRBD1 is a possible D gene (6 bases). In germline, CDR1 is SGDLS, CDR2 YYNGEE. This CDR3 comprises 16 residues. Trimming left V 4 bases short and J 4 bases short, with 20 bases between. This chain's CDR3 is CASSSSKQGRFTEAFF. DNA for the CDR3: TGTGCCAGCAGCTCATCAAAACAGGGCAGATTCACTGAAGCTTTCTTT.

The chain has TRBV5-1 and TRBJ2-5, with D perhaps matching TRBD1 (6 bases). CDR3 length: 15 residues. Germline V gives CDR1 SGHRS, CDR2 YFSETQ. Trimming left V 0 bases short and J 2 bases short, with 11 bases between. The CDR3 loop is CASSLGIRGQETQYF. The CDR3 DNA reads as TGCGCCAGCAGCTTGGGTATCAGGGGACAAGAGACCCAGTACTTC.

This clone appeared a few times. This chain uses TRBV3-1 (or the pseudogene TRBV3-2) with TRBJ2-3; TRBD2 matches at 13 bases. CDR1 LGHDT and CDR2 YNNKEL come from the germline V gene (reference sequence). CDR3 size: 16 residues. V was pared by 2 bases and J by 9 bases, with 8 bases of the junction left unmatched. The CDR3 DNA reads TGTGCCAGCAGCCAAAAGGGACTAGCGGGAATGGGAACGCAGTATTTT. It encodes CASSQKGLAGMGTQYF.

The chain has TRBV2 and TRBJ2-1; a weak D match, TRBD2 (6 bases). Trimming removed 4 bases at V and 9 bases at J, with 10 bases between. This CDR3 is 12 amino acids long. CDR1 is SNHLY and CDR2 is FYNNEI in the germline V gene. CDR3 region: CASSVGEVEQFF. CDR3 sequence (DNA): TGTGCCAGCAGTGTTGGGGAGGTTGAGCAGTTCTTC.

This clone was seen only once. In nucleotides, the CDR3 is TGTGCCAGCAGCCAAGTGAGACTAGCGGGACCCACCGGGGAGCTGTTTTTT. Protein product: CASSQVRLAGPTGELFF. The chain employs TRBV14 and TRBJ2-2, with 11 nucleotides matching TRBD2. CDR3 size: 17 residues. J lost 4 bases, V lost 1 base, and 5 bases had no gene match. Germline V CDR1 and CDR2: SGHDN, FVKESK.

The rearrangement uses TRBV19 and TRBJ1-5, with D unclear. Germline V gives CDR1 LNHDA, CDR2 SQIVND (reference sequence). The CDR3 covers 15 residues. The V and J ends lost 1 base and 0 bases respectively, with 7 bases between them. The CDR3 loop is CASSIGSDSNQPQHF. CDR3 nucleotide sequence: TGTGCCAGTAGTATAGGGAGCGATAGCAATCAGCCCCAGCATTTT.

The genes are TRBV6-5 and TRBJ2-7; 8 nucleotides agree with TRBD1. CDR1 is MNHEY, CDR2 SVGAGI, per germline. The CDR3 runs to 14 residues. Trimming at V came to 6 bases and at J to 6 bases, leaving 10 bases not matched to a gene. As DNA, the CDR3 is TGTGCCAGCAGCTGGACAGGGAGAACATCCGAGCAGTACGTC. This encodes CASSWTGRTSEQYV.

The CDR3 reads CASSYPTPTGAETQYF. DNA of the CDR3: TGCGCCAGCAGCTACCCGACCCCGACAGGCGCGGAGACCCAGTACTTC. This chain connects TRBV5-1 to TRBJ2-5, with TRBD1 as a possible D gene (6 bases). From germline, CDR1 is SGHRS and CDR2 YFSETQ. The CDR3 contains 16 residues. Trimming cost V 3 bases and J 5 bases, with 20 bases left between them.

Concerning this clone: Other DNA sequences of this sample code for an identical CDR3. The chain links TRBV5-1 to TRBJ2-2; a weak D match, TRBD1 (5 bases). CDR3 length: 14 amino acids. Per the germline V gene, CDR1 is SGHRS and CDR2 is YFSETQ. The ends were cut back, 4 bases at V and 1 base at J, with 8 bases in the middle. CDR3 sequence: CASSLGQNTGELFF. The DNA of the CDR3 is TGCGCCAGCAGCCTAGGACAGAACACCGGGGAGCTGTTTTTT.

The chain carries TRBV12-3 or TRBV12-4 and TRBJ2-7; a weak D match, TRBD2 (5 bases). This CDR3 spans 13 amino acids. With 3 bases removed from V and 0 bases from J, the gap between germline ends came to 6 bases. Written as DNA, the CDR3 is TGTGCCAGCAGTTTGGGGAGCTCCTACGAGCAGTACTTC. The encoded protein is CASSLGSSYEQYF.

The chain carries TRBV27 and TRBJ2-1; 9 nucleotides agree with TRBD2. This CDR3 has 15 amino acids. The V gene's germline CDR1 is MNHEY and CDR2 SMNVEV (reference sequence). J lost 7 bases, V lost 4 bases, and 8 bases had no gene match. The chain's CDR3 is CASSWGLAAQNEQFF. The CDR3 region has the DNA TGTGCCAGCAGTTGGGGACTAGCAGCTCAAAATGAGCAGTTCTTC.

With respect to this clone: Other nucleotide sequences in the sample specify the same CDR3. V gene TRBV5-1 combines with J gene TRBJ1-1, with TRBD1 identical over 8 bases. J was trimmed by 5 bases and V by 0 bases; bases with no gene match: 3. The CDR3 totals 14 residues. The germline CDR1 and CDR2 sequences are SGHRS and YFSETQ. The CDR3 reads CASSLGTGRTEAFF. The CDR3 DNA follows: TGCGCCAGCAGCTTGGGGACAGGGCGAACTGAAGCTTTCTTT. The full variable domain, in which reference TRBV5-1 and TRBJ1-1 provide the parts outside the CDR3, is KAGVTQTPRYLIKTRGQQVTLSCSPISGHRSVSWYQQTPGQGLQFLFEYFSETQRNKGNFPGRFSGRQFSNSRSEMNVSTLELGDSALYLCASSLGTGRTEAFFGQGTRLTVV.

The gene calls are TRBV5-4 and TRBJ1-1, with D possibly matching TRBD1 (6 bases). CDR3 length: 14 residues. V was shortened by 1 base and J by 3 bases, with 10 bases between the two germline ends. Germline V gene data show CDR1 as SGHNT and CDR2 as YYREEE (reference sequence). The CDR3: CASSLFPGDTEAFF. In DNA, the CDR3 is TGTGCCAGCAGCTTGTTTCCAGGGGACACTGAAGCTTTCTTT.

The chain couples TRBV11-2 to TRBJ2-5, with 8 bases lining up with TRBD1. Germline CDR1 reads SGHAT; CDR2 reads FQNNGV. The J segment lost 5 bases and the V segment lost 3 bases, leaving 5 bases of the junction unmatched. The CDR3 is 14 residues long. The CDR3 spells CASSLWTGRETQYF. CDR3 nucleotide sequence: TGTGCCAGCAGCTTGTGGACAGGGCGGGAGACCCAGTACTTC.